This passage covers 14 T cell receptor beta chains from one sample sequenced in a study of blood T cell repertoires in COVID-19. Assay used: immunoSEQ multiplex PCR; TCRdb lists only in-frame clones, some missing. The sample records about 140,000 clones, more than 75% being singletons. The sample comprised peripheral blood. The receptor set was obtained from a human donor in a cohort sampled during active COVID-19.

The V and J genes are TRBV5-6 and TRBJ2-7, with a weak D call TRBD2 (5 bases). Germline V lookup: CDR1 SGHDT, CDR2 YYEEEE. This CDR3 contains 15 residues. Trimming shortened V by 0 bases and J by 4 bases, and 14 bases separated the two germline ends. CDR3 region: CASSLGSARRYEQYF. The CDR3, as DNA: TGTGCCAGCAGCTTGGGATCAGCGAGGAGGTACGAGCAGTACTTC.

The chain joins TRBV12-3 or TRBV12-4 to TRBJ2-1, with 12 bases matching TRBD2. V was clipped by 0 bases and J by 15 bases; unmatched bases: 3. This CDR3 is built from 13 residues. CDR3 loop: CASSLALAGGRFF. The CDR3 DNA follows: TGTGCCAGCAGTTTAGCTCTAGCGGGGGGGCGGTTCTTC.

This chain links TRBV5-1 with TRBJ1-1, with D unclear. CDR3 length: 17 residues. Germline CDR1 reads SGHRS; CDR2 reads YFSETQ. Trimming cost V 4 bases and J 1 base, with 20 bases left between them. CDR3 region: CASSPSRSLNGNTEAFF. The CDR3 DNA reads TGCGCCAGCAGCCCCTCGCGGTCCCTTAACGGGAACACTGAAGCTTTCTTT.

The chain employs TRBV10-3 and TRBJ2-6, with 10 nucleotides matching TRBD1. V was pared by 8 bases and J by 1 base, with 5 bases of the junction left unmatched. Germline V lookup: CDR1 ENHRY, CDR2 SYGVKD. This CDR3 contains 16 residues. The CDR3 bases are TGTGCCATCCCGGGACAGGGGACATCTGGGGCCAACGTCCTGACTTTC. Translation: CAIPGQGTSGANVLTF.

This clone was counted once. The chain uses TRBV4-1 and TRBJ1-1; maybe TRBD1 (6 bases). The CDR3 sequence is 15 residues long. The germline V gene encodes CDR1 MGHRA and CDR2 YSYEKL. V lost 5 bases to trimming and J lost 5 bases, with 18 bases between them. In DNA form, the CDR3 reads TGCGCCAGCAGCAGACAGGTGATCGGAGAAACTGAAGCTTTCTTT. Protein product: CASSRQVIGETEAFF.

V usage is TRBV5-1 and J usage is TRBJ1-1; 11 bases are shared with TRBD1. CDR1 and CDR2 (germline): SGHRS, YFSETQ. The CDR3 consists of 13 residues. Unmatched junction bases numbered 0, after V lost 3 bases and J lost 5 bases. For the CDR3, the DNA is TGCGCCAGCAGCTGGGACAGGGGGACTGAAGCTTTCTTT. Encoded protein: CASSWDRGTEAFF.

A word on this clone: Because the CDR3's place on the DNA is in doubt, the DNA is left out and the CDR3 is given as listed by TCRdb. The chain employs TRBV14 and TRBJ1-4; the table assigns TRBD1, which was not confirmed against the DNA. The CDR3 contains 13 residues when both ends are counted. Germline V gene data show CDR1 as SGHDN and CDR2 as FVKESK. The CDR3 sequence is CASSQVGTGSVFF.

The genes are TRBV6-5 and TRBJ1-6; 8 bases match TRBD1. V dropped 6 bases and J dropped 10; count of bases not matched to a gene: 8. Germline V gives CDR1 MNHEY, CDR2 SVGAGI. The CDR3 length is 14 residues. CDR3 DNA: TGTGCCAGCAGGATATTGGACAGGGTGTCACCCCTCCACTTT. Protein: CASRILDRVSPLHF.

J is TRBJ2-3 and V is TRBV10-3; the match to TRBD1 covers 7 bases. The CDR3 has 14 residues. Germline V CDR1 and CDR2: ENHRY, SYGVKD. V lost 4 bases and J lost 0; bases outside the gene matches: 1. The CDR3 sequence: CAISGQGSTDTQYF. The DNA of the CDR3 is TGTGCCATCAGTGGACAGGGAAGCACAGATACGCAGTATTTT.

The V and J genes are TRBV13 and TRBJ2-6, with a weak D call TRBD2 (7 bases). Germline V lookup: CDR1 PRHDT, CDR2 FYEKMQ (reference sequence). Trimming stripped 4 bases from V and 6 bases from J, with 22 bases between. The CDR3 is 18 residues long. CDR3 loop: CASSSYWGGQRMANVLTF. In DNA, the CDR3 is TGTGCCAGCAGCTCTTATTGGGGGGGCCAGCGAATGGCCAACGTCCTGACTTTC.

V gene TRBV7-6 combines with J gene TRBJ2-1, with 9 nucleotides matching TRBD2. The CDR3 loop spans 17 amino acids. Per the germline V gene, CDR1 is SGHVS and CDR2 is FNYEAQ. Trimming took 4 bases from V and 4 from J; bases not matched to a gene: 11. The CDR3 loop reads CASSSTRSGGSYNEQFF. CDR3 nucleotides: TGTGCCAGCAGCTCAACCCGTAGCGGGGGCAGTTACAATGAGCAGTTCTTC.

The chain uses TRBV7-3 and TRBJ2-2, with 12 bases identical to TRBD2. J lost 5 bases, V lost 1 base, and 5 bases had no gene match. This CDR3 has 17 amino acids. The germline V gene has CDR1 SGHTA and CDR2 FQGTGA. In DNA form, the CDR3 reads TGTGCCAGCAGCTTAAAATCCGGACTAGCGGGAACCGGGGAGCTGTTTTTT. It yields the protein CASSLKSGLAGTGELFF.

This chain joins TRBV28 and TRBJ1-6, with 8 bases fitting TRBD1. CDR3 size: 14 residues. Germline CDR1 is MDHEN and CDR2 is SYDVKM. V was clipped by 4 bases and J by 6 bases; unmatched bases: 2. CDR3 sequence reads: CASSSGQGNSPLHF. CDR3 nucleotide sequence: TGTGCCAGCAGTTCCGGACAGGGTAATTCACCCCTCCACTTT. Together with reference TRBV28 and TRBJ1-6, the CDR3 gives the full variable domain: DVKVTQSSRYLVKRTGEKVFLECVQDMDHENMFWYRQDPGLGLRLIYFSYDVKMKEKGDIPEGYSVSREKKERFSLILESASTNQTSMYLCASSSGQGNSPLHFGNGTRLTVT.

The chain links TRBV7-8 to TRBJ1-2; 9 bases line up with TRBD1. V shed 0 bases and J 3 bases; nucleotides not matched to a gene: 5. The CDR3 has 16 residues. CDR1 and CDR2 (germline): SGHVS, FQNEAQ. CDR3 coding DNA: TGTGCCAGCAGCTTAGCATGGGACAGGGAGGACTATGGCTACACCTTC. It is translated as CASSLAWDREDYGYTF.